The T cell receptor (beta chain) under discussion was sequenced for a study of Ad26.COV2.S vaccination and SARS-CoV-2 variants. The treatment here: about 20 received Ad26.COV2.S at low or high dose, single or two shots; 5 received placebo; per-sample allocation not given. Sampling was performed 63 days after the first vaccine or placebo injection. The sample came from a Boston adult aged 18-55 years. An Ad26 vector carrying the Wuhan-strain SARS-CoV-2 spike served as the vaccine. Generated by immunoSEQ multiplex PCR, the TCRdb table keeps only in-frame clones and is missing some. The sample contains about 400,000 clones, 85% to 90% of which appear only once. The ends were cut back, 4 bases at V and 9 bases at J, with 16 bases in the middle. The V gene's germline CDR1 is MGHRA and CDR2 YSYEKL. The CDR3 extends over 14 amino acids. The table lists this clone with a count of one.

Sequenced here: peripheral blood, sampled in a trial of Ad26.COV2.S vaccine versus placebo. The sequence was obtained from a person aged 18-65 years who received the Ad26.COV2.S COVID-19 vaccine or a placebo. The chain is built from TRBV4-1 and TRBJ2-1; no definite D call. CDR3 sequence reads: CASSPSTVYAEQFF. The DNA of the CDR3 is TGCGCCAGCAGCCCCTCTACAGTATATGCTGAGCAGTTCTTC.